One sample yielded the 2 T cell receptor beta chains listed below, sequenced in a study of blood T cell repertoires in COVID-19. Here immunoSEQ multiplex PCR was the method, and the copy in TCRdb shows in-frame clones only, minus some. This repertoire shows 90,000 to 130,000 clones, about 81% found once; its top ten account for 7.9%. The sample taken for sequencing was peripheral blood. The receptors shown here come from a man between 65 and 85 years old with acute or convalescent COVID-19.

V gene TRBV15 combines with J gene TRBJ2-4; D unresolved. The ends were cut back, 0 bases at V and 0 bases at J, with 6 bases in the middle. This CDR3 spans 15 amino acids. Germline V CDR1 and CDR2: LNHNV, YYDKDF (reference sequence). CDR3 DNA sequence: TGTGCCACCAGCAGAGACGCAGTAGCCAAAAACATTCAGTACTTC. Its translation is CATSRDAVAKNIQYF.

Here the CDR3 reads CASSQQGPLLPETQYF. Written as DNA, the CDR3 is TGTGCCAGCTCTCAACAGGGGCCCCTACTCCCGGAGACCCAGTACTTC. The rearrangement links TRBV18 to TRBJ2-5, with 7 bases that match TRBD1. The CDR3 runs to 16 residues. The germline V gene encodes CDR1 KGHSH and CDR2 LQKENI. Trimming took 6 bases from V and 5 from J; bases not matched to a gene: 15.